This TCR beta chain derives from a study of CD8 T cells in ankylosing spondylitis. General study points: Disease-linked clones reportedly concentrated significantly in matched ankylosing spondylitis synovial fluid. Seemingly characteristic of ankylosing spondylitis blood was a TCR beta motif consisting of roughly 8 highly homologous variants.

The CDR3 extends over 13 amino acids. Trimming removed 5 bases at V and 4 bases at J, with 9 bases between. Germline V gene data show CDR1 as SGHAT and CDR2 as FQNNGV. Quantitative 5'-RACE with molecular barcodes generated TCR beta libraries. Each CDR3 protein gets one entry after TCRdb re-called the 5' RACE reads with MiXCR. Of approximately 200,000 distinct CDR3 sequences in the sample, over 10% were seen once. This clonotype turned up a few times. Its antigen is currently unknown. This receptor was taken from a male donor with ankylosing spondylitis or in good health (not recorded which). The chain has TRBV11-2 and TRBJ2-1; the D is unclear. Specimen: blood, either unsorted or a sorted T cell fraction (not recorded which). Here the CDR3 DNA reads TGTGCCAGCAGCCTACCCCCTTACAATGAGCAGTTCTTC. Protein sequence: CASSLPPYNEQFF.